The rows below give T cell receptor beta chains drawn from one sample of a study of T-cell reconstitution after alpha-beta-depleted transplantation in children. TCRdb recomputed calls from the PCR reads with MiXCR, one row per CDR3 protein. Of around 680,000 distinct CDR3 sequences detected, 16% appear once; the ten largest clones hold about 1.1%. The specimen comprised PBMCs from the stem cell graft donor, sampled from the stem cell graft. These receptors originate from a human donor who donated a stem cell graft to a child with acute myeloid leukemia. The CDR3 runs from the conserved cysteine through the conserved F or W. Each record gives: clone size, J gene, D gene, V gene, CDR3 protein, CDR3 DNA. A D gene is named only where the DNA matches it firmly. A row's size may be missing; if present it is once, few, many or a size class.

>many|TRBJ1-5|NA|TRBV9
CASSPDWGNQPQHF
TGTGCCAGCAGCCCCGACTGGGGGAATCAGCCCCAGCATTTT
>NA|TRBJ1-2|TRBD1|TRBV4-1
CASSQVTGRNNGYTF
TGCGCCAGCAGCCAAGTGACAGGGAGAAACAATGGCTACACCTTC
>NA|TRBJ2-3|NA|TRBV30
CAWTGGSPIDTQYF
TGTGCCTGGACTGGCGGGTCCCCTATAGATACGCAGTATTTT
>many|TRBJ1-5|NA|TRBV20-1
CSASGIFSNQPQHF
TGCAGTGCTAGTGGGATCTTCAGCAATCAGCCCCAGCATTTT
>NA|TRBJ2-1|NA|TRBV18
CASSPQAYNEQFF
TGTGCCAGCTCACCGCAAGCCTACAATGAGCAGTTCTTC
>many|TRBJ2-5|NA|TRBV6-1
CASSPGIISETQYF
TGTGCCAGCAGTCCAGGGATTATCTCAGAGACCCAGTACTTC
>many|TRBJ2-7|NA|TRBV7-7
CASSLGPDTSYEQYF
TGTGCCAGCAGCTTAGGGCCGGACACCTCCTACGAGCAGTACTTC
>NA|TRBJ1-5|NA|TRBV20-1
CSALRGQINQPQHF
TGCAGTGCCCTGAGGGGTCAGATCAATCAGCCCCAGCATTTT
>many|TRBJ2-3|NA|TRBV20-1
CSAKVGGGTDTQYF
TGCAGTGCTAAAGTCGGGGGCGGCACAGATACGCAGTATTTT
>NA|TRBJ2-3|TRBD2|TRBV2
CASSEGGWGGEADTQYF
TGTGCCAGCAGTGAAGGGGGTTGGGGGGGTGAAGCAGATACGCAGTATTTT
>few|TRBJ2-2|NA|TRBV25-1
CASSAASSGELFF
TGTGCCAGCAGTGCCGCGTCCTCCGGGGAGCTGTTTTTT
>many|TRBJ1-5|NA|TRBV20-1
CSVTGNNQPQHF
TGCAGTGTGACGGGCAACAATCAGCCCCAGCATTTT
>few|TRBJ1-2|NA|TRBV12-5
CASGLVPPGAHGYTF
TGTGCTAGTGGTTTGGTCCCCCCCGGCGCCCATGGCTACACCTTC
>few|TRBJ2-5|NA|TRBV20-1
CSAPSPGIRETQYF
TGCAGTGCCCCCTCCCCGGGGATTAGAGAGACCCAGTACTTC